This is a list of T cell receptor beta chains from one sample in a study of blood T cell repertoires in COVID-19. Sequenced by immunoSEQ multiplex PCR; TCRdb stores in-frame clones only, minus some. Of around 26,000 clones listed, over 80% were seen once; the top ten hold 60%. The material sequenced was peripheral blood. The receptors here all came from a woman older than 75 with acute or convalescent COVID-19. The CDR3 runs from the conserved cysteine through the conserved F or W. A D gene is named only where the DNA matches it firmly. Where a row states a size, it is once, few, many or the class of an expanded clone; other rows omit it.

- | TRBV5-1 | TRBD1 | CASSTAGQGNNSPLHF
- | TRBV13 | TRBD1 | CASSSNRGRVPEAFF
few | TRBV15 | TRBD2 | CATSRDLGLAGGTDGTRYNEQFF
- | TRBV19 | - | CASSIRGASFGTNEKLFF
- | TRBV9 | TRBD2 | CASSLGLAGDNEQFF
- | TRBV30 | - | CAWSVPGRAYGYTF
few | TRBV27 | - | CASSGGLFPVGEQFF
- | TRBV19 | TRBD2 | CASSPHMTSGSYEQYF
- | TRBV4-2 | - | CASSQTSRGSYEQYF
- | TRBV27 | - | CASSLSSFSNQPQHF
- | TRBV15 | TRBD1 | CATSRERGTVTGELFF
- | TRBV9 | TRBD1 | CASSVGGTGHGYTF
- | TRBV4-1 | TRBD1 | CASSPDRDTEAFF
- | TRBV7-3 | TRBD2 | CASSSRLAGATGELFF
- | TRBV24-1 | - | CATSDGRLVETQYF
- | TRBV11-1 | TRBD1 | CASSLDREDTQYF
- | TRBV6-1 | TRBD1 | CASSEGQGNYGYTF
- | TRBV11-3 | TRBD1 | CASSLRQGAHNEQFF
- | TRBV7-9 | - | CASSPVLTGELFF
- | TRBV5-3 | - | CARSLSSEINYGYTF
- | TRBV11-2 | TRBD1 | CASSLGRDRVLDTIYF
- | TRBV19 | - | CASSIRGDKTEAFF
- | TRBV19 | - | CASSITTDETQYF
few | TRBV29-1 | TRBD2 | CSVLLAGKNTYEQYF
- | TRBV11-2 | - | CASSHLEGVRFRHGYTF
- | TRBV30 | - | CAWSKGGSGNTIYF
- | TRBV5-8 | TRBD1 | CASSERQGLGNQPQHF
- | TRBV18 | - | CASSPELNQPQHF
- | TRBV19 | - | CASSIVRVQPQHF
- | TRBV19 | TRBD2 | CASSLDLRGAGELFF
- | TRBV7-8 | TRBD1 | CASSPGQGAGGYTF
- | TRBV6-5 | TRBD1 | CASTTRGRSYEQYF
once | TRBV7-8 | - | CASSLRSGLNYGYTF
few | TRBV7-9 | TRBD2 | CASRKSSGGNEQFF
- | TRBV18 | TRBD1 | CASSPPRDSASSYNSPLHF
- | TRBV5-4 | TRBD1 | CASSPGQPYEQYF
- | TRBV3-1/TRBV3-2 | TRBD2 | CASSQDGGDYEQYF
- | TRBV9 | TRBD1 | CASSATGTGVIDEQFF
- | TRBV30 | - | CAWSVLGSSHF
- | TRBV9 | TRBD2 | CASSVALAGGPDEQFF
- | TRBV6-2/TRBV6-3 | TRBD1 | CASSQPGQGIIEQYF